What follows is one T cell receptor (beta chain) and its context. Its antigen is unknown. The sample belongs to a study of cytomegalovirus exposure and HLA in healthy donors. The PCR had 60 Vbeta and 13 Jbeta primers. Method: immunoSEQ multiplex PCR; TCRdb's copy keeps in-frame clones and lacks some. The specimen's table records roughly 71,000 clones. Points from the study as a whole: There were reportedly fewer N-insertions in an Asian-associated ancestry cluster than the roughly 670-donor mean, in a later analysis. Across donors, presence/absence analyses took sequencing depth to be roughly uniform.

This CDR3 has 14 residues. Germline loops: CDR1 SGHRS, CDR2 YFSETQ. Deletions cut 0 bases from V and 8 bases from J, with 14 bases between. The origin of this receptor is a middle-aged woman in good health and CMV-seropositive. This chain links TRBV5-1 with TRBJ1-1; D uncertain. Sequenced: PBMCs. This CDR3 is CASSLALGQKEAFF. DNA for the CDR3: TGCGCCAGCAGCTTGGCCCTGGGCCAGAAAGAAGCTTTCTTT.